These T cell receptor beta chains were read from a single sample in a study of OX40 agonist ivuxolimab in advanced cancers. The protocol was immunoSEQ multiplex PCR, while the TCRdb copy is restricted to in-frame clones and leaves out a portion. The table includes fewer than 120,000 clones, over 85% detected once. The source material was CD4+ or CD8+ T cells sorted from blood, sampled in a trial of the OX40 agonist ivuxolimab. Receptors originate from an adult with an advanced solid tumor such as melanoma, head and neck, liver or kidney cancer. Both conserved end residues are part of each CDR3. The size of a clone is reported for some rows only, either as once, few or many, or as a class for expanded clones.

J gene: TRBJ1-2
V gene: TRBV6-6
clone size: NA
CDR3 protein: CASSKLAPNYGYTF

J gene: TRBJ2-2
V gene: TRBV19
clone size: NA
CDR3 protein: CASSIRGAANTGELFF

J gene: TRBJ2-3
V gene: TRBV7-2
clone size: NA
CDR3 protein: CASSPRAGSTDTQYF

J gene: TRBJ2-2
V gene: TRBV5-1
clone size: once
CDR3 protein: CASMTGANTGELFF

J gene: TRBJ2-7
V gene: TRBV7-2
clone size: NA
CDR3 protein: CASSWDGGGGEQYF

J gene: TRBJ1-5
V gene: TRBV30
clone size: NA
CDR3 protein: CAWGGTGNPPQHF

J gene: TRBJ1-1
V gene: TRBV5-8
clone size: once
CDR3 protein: CASSHGVFMNTEAFF

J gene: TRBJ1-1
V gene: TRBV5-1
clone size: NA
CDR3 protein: CASSTTGMNTEAFF

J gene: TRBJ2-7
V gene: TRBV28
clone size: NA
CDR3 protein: CASSSYGGRTYEQYF

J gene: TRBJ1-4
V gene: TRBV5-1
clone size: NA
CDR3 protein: CASSPGTREKLFF

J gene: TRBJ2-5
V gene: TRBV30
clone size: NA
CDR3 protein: CAWSGSPETQYF

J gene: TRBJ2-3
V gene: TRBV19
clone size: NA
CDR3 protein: CASSIVQGTDTQYF

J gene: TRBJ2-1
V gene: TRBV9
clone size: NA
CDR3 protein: CASSVGPEDEQFF

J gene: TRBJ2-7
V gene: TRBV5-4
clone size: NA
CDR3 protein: CASSFGQLYEQYF

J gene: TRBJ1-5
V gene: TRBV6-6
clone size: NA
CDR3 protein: CASSYGAGEGNQPQHF

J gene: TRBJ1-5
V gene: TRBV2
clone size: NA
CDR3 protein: CASRLDPGVDQPQHF

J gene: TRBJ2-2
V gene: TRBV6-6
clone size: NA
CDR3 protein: CASSFRADYTGELFF

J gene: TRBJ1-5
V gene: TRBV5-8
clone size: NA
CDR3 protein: CASSWENQPQHF

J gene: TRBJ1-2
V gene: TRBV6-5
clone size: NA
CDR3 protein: CASSWGGYGYTF

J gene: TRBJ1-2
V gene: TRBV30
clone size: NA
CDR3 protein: CAWSFRSYGYTF

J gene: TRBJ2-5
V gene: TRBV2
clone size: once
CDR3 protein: CASSSKRGEQETQYF

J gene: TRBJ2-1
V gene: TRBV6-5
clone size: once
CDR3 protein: CASSASGNHEQFF

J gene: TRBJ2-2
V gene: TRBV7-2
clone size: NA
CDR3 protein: CASSPPGQDTGELFF

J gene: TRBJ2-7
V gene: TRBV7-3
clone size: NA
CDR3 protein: CASSLGGRDSGPYEQYF

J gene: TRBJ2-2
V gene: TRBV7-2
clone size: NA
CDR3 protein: CASSLATESTGELFF

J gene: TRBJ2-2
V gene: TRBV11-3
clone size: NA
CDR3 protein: CASSLGRGDTGELFF